Listed here are 29 T cell receptor beta chains from one sample, sequenced in a study of T-cell reconstitution after alpha-beta-depleted transplantation in children. Unique molecular identifiers were built into the TCRbeta library. MiXCR, run by TCRdb on the PCR reads, gives a single entry per CDR3 protein. The sample holds roughly 6,500 distinct CDR3 sequences; around 11% are singletons and the top ten take more than 20%. The sequencing used PBMCs, mostly from graft donor cells, collected 180 days after TCRalphabeta/CD19-depleted stem cell transplant. The receptors shown here come from a child younger than two who had a stem cell transplant for acute myeloid leukemia, so the T cells may come from the graft donor.

This clonotype showed up many times. This chain links TRBV7-9 with TRBJ1-1; 9 bases match TRBD1. CDR3 length: 17 residues. The germline gives CDR1 SEHNR, CDR2 FQNEAQ (reference sequence). Losses at the gene ends were 5 bases for V and 1 base for J; bases not matched to a gene: 11. The CDR3 DNA reads TGTGCCAGCAGCGTAAAAAAAACAGGGGGCTCGAACACTGAAGCTTTCTTT. Translation: CASSVKKTGGSNTEAFF.

This clonotype was recorded at least ten times. V is TRBV5-1 and J is TRBJ2-1; 7 bases map to TRBD1. CDR3 length: 15 residues. The J segment lost 4 bases and the V segment lost 6 bases, leaving 10 bases of the junction unmatched. The germline V gene encodes CDR1 SGHRS and CDR2 YFSETQ. The CDR3 DNA reads as TGCGCCAGCAATGACTTGGGACAGAAGTACAATGAGCAGTTCTTC. It encodes CASNDLGQKYNEQFF.

Ten or more counts support this clonotype. Here the CDR3 DNA reads TGTGCCAGCACCAATCCGGGACTAGCGGGAGGCAATGAGCAGTTCTTC. The encoded protein is CASTNPGLAGGNEQFF. The chain uses TRBV28 and TRBJ2-1; TRBD2 agrees at 15 bases. Germline CDR1 and CDR2: MDHEN and SYDVKM. J lost 6 bases, V lost 7 bases, and 7 bases had no gene match. The CDR3 is made up of 16 amino acids.

The table lists this clonotype with many counts. The V call is TRBV10-3, the J call TRBJ2-5; D is undetermined. CDR1 is ENHRY and CDR2 is SYGVKD in the germline V gene. The CDR3 runs 13 residues. Deletions cut 3 bases from V and 2 bases from J, with 7 bases between. In DNA, the CDR3 is TGTGCCATCAGTGACGCCATACAAGAGACCCAGTACTTC. This translates into CAISDAIQETQYF.

The rearrangement links TRBV20-1 to TRBJ2-7; 7 bases are shared with TRBD1. J gave up 2 bases and V 5 bases, and 3 bases lay outside the gene matches. CDR1 and CDR2 from the germline V gene are DFQATT and SNEGSKA (reference sequence). The CDR3 length is 12 residues. As DNA, the CDR3 is TGCAGTGCTTCGGACAGGACCTACGAGCAGTACTTC. Its translation is CSASDRTYEQYF.

This clonotype has ten or more counts. The chain has TRBV28 and TRBJ2-3; the D is unclear. Germline CDR1 reads MDHEN; CDR2 reads SYDVKM. V was clipped by 3 bases and J by 5 bases, with 12 bases between them. The CDR3 extends over 14 amino acids. CDR3 sequence reads: CASSFHWSKDTQYF. CDR3 bases: TGTGCCAGCAGTTTCCACTGGTCGAAAGATACGCAGTATTTT.

This clonotype has at least ten counts. The rearrangement joins TRBV5-4 to TRBJ2-5; the D gene could be TRBD1 or TRBD2 (5 bases each). Trimming pared 0 bases from V and 7 bases from J, leaving 13 bases between. Germline V gene lookup returns CDR1 SGHNT and CDR2 YYREEE (reference sequence). CDR3 size: 14 residues. CDR3 residues: CASSLGGRSGTQYF. CDR3 bases: TGTGCCAGCAGCTTGGGGGGACGGAGCGGGACCCAGTACTTC.

This clonotype was recorded many times. The chain is built from TRBV7-8 and TRBJ2-6, with 9 bases that match TRBD1. Germline V lookup: CDR1 SGHVS, CDR2 FQNEAQ. V shed 3 bases, J shed 1 base, and the junction held 13 bases outside the gene matches. The CDR3 loop spans 20 amino acids. Here the CDR3 reads CASSFLWWDRERSGANVLTF. CDR3 sequence (DNA): TGTGCCAGCAGCTTCCTGTGGTGGGACAGGGAACGTTCTGGGGCCAACGTCCTGACTTTC.

By proportion, this clonotype is medium-sized. This chain uses TRBV7-2 with TRBJ1-2; unclear D gene. The germline CDR1 and CDR2 sequences are SGHTA and FQGNSA. CDR3 size: 15 residues. The V gene lost 5 bases and the J gene lost 4 bases, with 17 bases spanning the gap. Here the CDR3 DNA reads TGTGCCAGCAGCCCCCCGGACCCACAAGTCTATGGCTACACCTTC. Its translation: CASSPPDPQVYGYTF. Full variable domain (remainder filled in from reference TRBV7-2 and TRBJ1-2): GAGVSQSPSNKVTEKGKDVELRCDPISGHTALYWYRQSLGQGLEFLIYFQGNSAPDKSGLPSDRFSAERTGGSVSTLTIQRTQQEDSAVYLCASSPPDPQVYGYTFGSGTRLTVV.

This clonotype has ten or more counts. V usage is TRBV5-1 and J usage is TRBJ1-2; D ambiguous. Germline V gene sequence: CDR1 SGHRS, CDR2 YFSETQ. Trimming removed 4 bases from V and 3 bases from J, with 16 bases in between. The CDR3 is 15 residues long. The CDR3 DNA reads as TGCGCCAGCAGCCCCGCTCCCAGCGGGGACTATGGCTACACCTTC. Amino acids: CASSPAPSGDYGYTF.

In this sample, this clonotype turned up many times. This chain uses TRBV3-1 with TRBJ2-7; D may correspond to TRBD1 or TRBD2 (6 bases each). V was shortened by 0 bases and J by 7 bases, with 13 bases between the two germline ends. CDR1 LGHDT and CDR2 YNNKEL come from the germline V gene (reference sequence). The CDR3 covers 14 residues. Here the CDR3 reads CASSQEIGGGEQYF. In DNA form, the CDR3 reads TGTGCCAGCAGCCAAGAAATAGGGGGAGGTGAGCAGTACTTC.

This chain links TRBV4-3 with TRBJ2-1; possibly TRBD1 for D (6 bases). This CDR3 has 12 residues. Germline V lookup: CDR1 LGHNA, CDR2 YSLEER. The ends were cut back, 4 bases at V and 13 bases at J, with 14 bases in the middle. CDR3 residues: CASSPLGQLQFF. CDR3 bases: TGCGCCAGCAGCCCACTAGGACAGTTACAGTTCTTC.

This clonotype ranks as medium-sized. The rearrangement links TRBV24-1 to TRBJ2-7; TRBD1 or TRBD2 may be the D gene (5 bases each). V was pared by 4 bases and J by 5 bases, with 11 bases between. CDR3 length: 13 residues. Germline V gives CDR1 KGHDR, CDR2 SFDVKD. As DNA, the CDR3 is TGTGCCACCAGTGACGGGGCCAGCGACGAGCAGTACTTC. Translated, it gives CATSDGASDEQYF.

Ten or more counts support this clonotype. The rearrangement links TRBV7-2 to TRBJ2-1; the D is unclear. V was pared by 6 bases and J by 0 bases, with 12 bases between. CDR3 length: 15 amino acids. Germline CDR1 and CDR2: SGHTA and FQGNSA. The CDR3 is CASSPDSSSYNEQFF. The CDR3 coding sequence is TGTGCCAGCAGTCCAGACTCGAGCTCCTACAATGAGCAGTTCTTC. The complete variable domain, with remaining parts taken from reference TRBV7-2 and TRBJ2-1, reads GAGVSQSPSNKVTEKGKDVELRCDPISGHTALYWYRQSLGQGLEFLIYFQGNSAPDKSGLPSDRFSAERTGGSVSTLTIQRTQQEDSAVYLCASSPDSSSYNEQFFGPGTRLTVL.

This clonotype appeared many times. The V and J genes are TRBV7-2 and TRBJ2-3; D is perhaps TRBD2 (6 bases). Germline CDR1 reads SGHTA; CDR2 reads FQGNSA. V was cut by 9 bases and J by 0 bases, with 16 bases left in between. The CDR3 runs to 15 residues. The CDR3, as DNA: TGTGCCAGTGGTCGGGGTAGCGGTAGCACAGATACGCAGTATTTT. It is translated as CASGRGSGSTDTQYF.

Many counts were recorded for this clonotype. The chain carries TRBV28 and TRBJ1-1, with D hard to call. With 5 bases removed from V and 2 bases from J, the gap between germline ends came to 9 bases. This CDR3 spans 13 amino acids. CDR1 MDHEN and CDR2 SYDVKM come from the germline V gene. CDR3 nucleotide sequence: TGTGCCAGCAGTCAGACTTTTAACACTGAAGCTTTCTTT. Encoded protein: CASSQTFNTEAFF.

This clonotype has a count of ten or more. This chain links TRBV3-1 with TRBJ2-7; TRBD2 is a possible D gene (6 bases). Trimming took 1 base from V and 6 from J, leaving 13 bases between them. Looked up from germline, CDR1 is LGHDT and CDR2 is YNNKEL (reference sequence). The CDR3 spans 14 residues. For the CDR3, the DNA is TGTGCCAGCAGCCAAGGATCGACTAGTTCCGAGCAGTACTTC. It specifies CASSQGSTSSEQYF.

At least ten counts were recorded for this clonotype. The chain couples TRBV10-3 to TRBJ2-6; 11 bases fit TRBD2. Trimming removed 2 bases from V and 0 bases from J; junction bases left unmatched: 12. The V gene's germline CDR1 is ENHRY and CDR2 SYGVKD. This CDR3 contains 21 residues. The CDR3 sequence: CAISEGLAGGPKSSGANVLTF. CDR3 in DNA: TGTGCCATCAGTGAGGGTCTAGCGGGAGGACCCAAGAGCTCTGGGGCCAACGTCCTGACTTTC.

Only a few counts were recorded for this clonotype. V and J are TRBV12-3 or TRBV12-4 and TRBJ1-2, with 8 nucleotides matching TRBD1. The CDR3 totals 15 residues. V shed 0 bases and J 5 bases; nucleotides not matched to a gene: 5. In DNA form, the CDR3 reads TGTGCCAGCAGTTTAGCGGGGGACAGGATTTATGGCTACACCTTC. This translates into CASSLAGDRIYGYTF.

This clonotype is medium-sized within its sample. The genes are TRBV9 and TRBJ2-7; TRBD2 matches 13 bases. CDR3 length: 15 amino acids. V was clipped by 0 bases and J by 5 bases; unmatched bases: 2. CDR1 SGDLS and CDR2 YYNGEE come from the germline V gene. The CDR3 sequence: CASSVGLAGGHEQYF. CDR3 sequence (DNA): TGTGCCAGCAGCGTAGGACTAGCGGGAGGACACGAGCAGTACTTC. Variable domain in full (rest from reference TRBV9 and TRBJ2-7): DSGVTQTPKHLITATGQRVTLRCSPRSGDLSVYWYQQSLDQGLQFLIQYYNGEERAKGNILERFSAQQFPDLHSELNLSSLELGDSALYFCASSVGLAGGHEQYFGPGTRLTVT.

This clonotype was observed many times. The chain joins TRBV3-1 to TRBJ2-1, with TRBD2 matching over 9 bases. The CDR3 consists of 17 residues. Germline CDR1 and CDR2: LGHDT and YNNKEL (reference sequence). Losses at the gene ends were 6 bases for V and 5 bases for J; bases not matched to a gene: 14. This chain's CDR3 is CASSSRDRTSAHNEQFF. CDR3 coding DNA: TGTGCCAGCAGTTCAAGGGATCGGACTAGCGCGCACAATGAGCAGTTCTTC.

This clonotype was detected many times. The rearrangement uses TRBV7-9 and TRBJ2-7; D gene uncertain. CDR1 is SEHNR and CDR2 is FQNEAQ in the germline V gene (reference sequence). The CDR3 has 11 residues. V was clipped by 5 bases and J by 6 bases, with 8 bases between them. CDR3 amino acids: CASSRSVEQYF. DNA of the CDR3: TGTGCCAGCAGCCGTTCGGTCGAGCAGTACTTC.

Ten or more counts support this clonotype. This chain links TRBV7-9 with TRBJ2-1; D is uncertain. Germline V CDR1 and CDR2: SEHNR, FQNEAQ (reference sequence). The CDR3 contains 10 residues. The V end was cut by 3 bases, the J end by 9 bases, with 3 bases between. CDR3 protein: CASSFTEQFF. The DNA of the CDR3 is TGTGCCAGCAGCTTTACTGAGCAGTTCTTC.

This chain uses TRBV6-1 with TRBJ2-2; 11 bases align to TRBD2. J lost 5 bases, V lost 6 bases, and 11 bases had no gene match. This CDR3 has 17 residues. The germline gives CDR1 MNHNS, CDR2 SASEGT. In DNA, the CDR3 is TGTGCCAGCAGGCGGTGGGTAGCGGGAGGGCTGACCGGGGAGCTGTTTTTT. It specifies CASRRWVAGGLTGELFF.

This clonotype was observed many times. V and J are TRBV18 and TRBJ2-1; D remains ambiguous. CDR3 length equals 16 residues. Between the trimmed V and J ends, which lost 0 bases and 6 bases, there was a span of 15 bases. From germline, CDR1 is KGHSH and CDR2 LQKENI. CDR3: CASSPPGNFGVNEQFF. CDR3 sequence (DNA): TGTGCCAGCTCACCACCGGGGAACTTCGGAGTCAATGAGCAGTTCTTC.

This clonotype was seen a handful of times. This chain uses TRBV4-1 with TRBJ1-1; D is uncertain. The germline V and J ends were trimmed by 1 base and 5 bases, with 8 bases remaining between them. CDR1 is MGHRA, CDR2 YSYEKL, per germline. This CDR3 spans 13 amino acids. Written as DNA, the CDR3 is TGCGCCAGCAGCCAAGCCGAAGAGACTGAAGCTTTCTTT. Translated, it gives CASSQAEETEAFF.

By sample share, this clonotype is medium-sized. The chain has TRBV5-1 and TRBJ2-1; weak D call: TRBD2 (6 bases). This CDR3 region has 14 residues. CDR1 is SGHRS and CDR2 is YFSETQ in the germline V gene. The V end was cut by 2 bases, the J end by 9 bases, with 15 bases between. This CDR3 is CASSLLAPRAEQFF. CDR3 coding DNA: TGCGCCAGCAGCTTACTAGCACCCCGGGCTGAGCAGTTCTTC. Full variable domain (remainder filled in from reference TRBV5-1 and TRBJ2-1): KAGVTQTPRYLIKTRGQQVTLSCSPISGHRSVSWYQQTPGQGLQFLFEYFSETQRNKGNFPGRFSGRQFSNSRSEMNVSTLELGDSALYLCASSLLAPRAEQFFGPGTRLTVL.

As regards this clonotype: Since a much larger clone is just one base distant, this may be a read error. The CDR3 sequence is CASSRGLAEIYEQNF. Written as DNA, the CDR3 is TGTGCCAGCAGCAGGGGACTAGCGGAGATATACGAGCAGAACTTC. The chain recombines TRBV7-9 with TRBJ2-7; 11 positions agree with TRBD2. Germline V gives CDR1 SEHNR, CDR2 FQNEAQ (reference sequence). CDR3 length equals 15 residues.

This clonotype occurred many times. The rearrangement uses TRBV29-1 and TRBJ1-2; TRBD1 is a possible D gene (5 bases). This CDR3 is built from 12 residues. Germline V gives CDR1 SQVTM, CDR2 ANQGSEA. Trimming stripped 5 bases from V and 7 bases from J, with 14 bases between. DNA for the CDR3: TGCAGCGTTTCCCCCCAGGGAGCTGGCTACACCTTC. As protein: CSVSPQGAGYTF.